This TCR beta chain was observed in a study of CD8 T cells in ankylosing spondylitis. Whole-study findings and limits: Disease-associated clones were reportedly significantly overrepresented in matched ankylosing spondylitis synovial fluid.

This clonotype was recorded at least ten times. Its antigen is as yet unknown. Trimming removed 0 bases from V and 5 bases from J, with 9 bases in between. Germline V CDR1 and CDR2: LGHDT, YNNKEL (reference sequence). The CDR3 spans 14 residues. TCRdb processed the 5' RACE reads anew with MiXCR; each CDR3 protein has one entry. The table has roughly 200,000 distinct CDR3 sequences, around a quarter seen once; the top ten hold about 6.9%. The chain joins TRBV3-1 to TRBJ2-3; D ambiguous. Sequenced: blood, either unsorted or a sorted T cell fraction (not recorded which). This clonotype was obtained from a male donor with ankylosing spondylitis or in good health (not recorded which). CDR3 loop: CASSQDRRRDTQYF. The DNA of the CDR3 is TGTGCCAGCAGCCAAGATAGACGTAGAGATACGCAGTATTTT.